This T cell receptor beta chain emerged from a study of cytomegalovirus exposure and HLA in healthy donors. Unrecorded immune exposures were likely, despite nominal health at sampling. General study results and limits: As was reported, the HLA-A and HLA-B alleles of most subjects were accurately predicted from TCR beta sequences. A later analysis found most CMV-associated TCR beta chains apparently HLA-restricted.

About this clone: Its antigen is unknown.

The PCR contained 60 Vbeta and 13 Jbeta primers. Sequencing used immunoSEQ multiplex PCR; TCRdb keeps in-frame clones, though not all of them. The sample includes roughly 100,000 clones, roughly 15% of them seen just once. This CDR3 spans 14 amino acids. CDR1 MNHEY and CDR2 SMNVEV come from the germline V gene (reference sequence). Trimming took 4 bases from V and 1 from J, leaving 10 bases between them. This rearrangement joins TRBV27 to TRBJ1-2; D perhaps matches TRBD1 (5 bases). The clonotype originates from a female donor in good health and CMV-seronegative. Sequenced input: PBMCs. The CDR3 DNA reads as TGTGCCAGCAGTTCGGGGGAGGTTAACTATGGCTACACCTTC. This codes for CASSSGEVNYGYTF.